The rows below give T cell receptor beta chains drawn from one sample of a study of cytomegalovirus exposure and HLA in healthy donors. Some clones are missing from TCRdb's copy, which holds only in-frame ones; the method was immunoSEQ multiplex PCR. The table has over 150,000 clones, about four fifths seen once. Sequenced: PBMCs. These receptors originate from a woman aged 50 to 65 in good health and CMV-seropositive. CDR3s include the opening cysteine and the closing phenylalanine or tryptophan. D genes are given only for firm matches. Not every row has a clone size; where given, it reads once, few, many or a size class.

>TRBV5-1|-|-|TRBJ1-2
TGCGCCAGCAGCGACCTGGACGGACTGTATGGCTACACCTTC
CASSDLDGLYGYTF
>TRBV9|-|once|TRBJ2-7
TGTGCCAGCAGCGCAGACCCACAGGGAAACGAGCAGTACTTC
CASSADPQGNEQYF
>TRBV7-3|TRBD1|-|TRBJ2-7
TGTGCCAGCAGCTCACAGGGGGACGGAGAGCAGTACTTC
CASSSQGDGEQYF
>TRBV28|-|-|TRBJ1-4
TGTGCCAGCAGTACATCAGGGGCCCTACCTTATAATGAAAAACTGTTTTTT
CASSTSGALPYNEKLFF
>TRBV2|-|once|TRBJ1-1
TGTGCCAGCACTCCTCAGGGGCCGACCACTGAAGCTTTCTTT
CASTPQGPTTEAFF
>TRBV9|TRBD1|few|TRBJ1-1
TGTGCCAGCAGCCCCAGGACAGGGACGGGCACTGAAGCTTTCTTT
CASSPRTGTGTEAFF
>TRBV7-6|-|-|TRBJ1-2
TGTGCCAGCAGCCAGGACGGACTTTATGGCTACACCTTC
CASSQDGLYGYTF
>TRBV28|-|-|TRBJ1-5
TGTGCCAGCAAATCAGGGTCTTTCGGCCCTCAGCCCCAGCATTTT
CASKSGSFGPQPQHF
>TRBV2|-|-|TRBJ2-5
TGTGCCAGCAACCCCGCGGGGGAGACCCAGTACTTC
CASNPAGETQYF
>TRBV7-9|-|-|TRBJ1-1
TGTGCCAGCAGCCTATTACCCTTTCAGGGTGCGATAAGGAACACTGAAGCTTTCTTT
CASSLLPFQGAIRNTEAFF
>TRBV14|TRBD2|once|TRBJ2-7
TGTGCCAGCAGCCACCCTTCCTTTTGGCGGGGGGACTACGAGCAGTACTTC
CASSHPSFWRGDYEQYF
>TRBV6-6|-|-|TRBJ2-6
TGTGCCAGCACCCATGCAGCTGGGGCCAACGTCCTGACTTTC
CASTHAAGANVLTF
>TRBV9|-|few|TRBJ1-3
TGTGCCAGCAGCGTCTGGAGTGACTTGACTGGAAACACCATATATTTT
CASSVWSDLTGNTIYF
>TRBV9|TRBD1|-|TRBJ1-2
TGTGCCAGCAGTCTAGGGGGGACAGGGGGTGAGAGTAACTATGGCTACACCTTC
CASSLGGTGGESNYGYTF
>TRBV2|TRBD1|-|TRBJ1-1
TGTGCCAGCAGAGGGACAGACTATACTGAAGCTTTCTTT
CASRGTDYTEAFF
>TRBV4-3|-|few|TRBJ2-2
TGCGCCAGCAGCCAAGATCCGTACACCGGGGAGCTGTTTTTT
CASSQDPYTGELFF
>TRBV25-1|-|-|TRBJ2-2
TGTGCCAGCAGTGAATTGACAGCGAACACCGGGGAGCTGTTTTTT
CASSELTANTGELFF
>TRBV7-9|TRBD2|-|TRBJ2-1
TGTGCCAGCAGCCCTCCCGGGGGGACTTACTACAATGAGCAGTTCTTC
CASSPPGGTYYNEQFF
>TRBV27|TRBD2|-|TRBJ2-1
TGTGCCAGCAGTCAACAGACTAGCGGGGATGAGCAGTTCTTC
CASSQQTSGDEQFF
>TRBV9|-|-|TRBJ1-5
TGTGCCAGCAGCGCAGGAGGGGATCAGCCCCAGCATTTT
CASSAGGDQPQHF
>TRBV5-1|TRBD2|-|TRBJ2-5
TGCGCCAGCAGCTCGGGACTAGCGGGAGGGCCGGGTCGAGAGACCCAGTACTTC
CASSSGLAGGPGRETQYF
>TRBV9|-|-|TRBJ2-7
TGTGCCAGCAGCGTAGCCCCGGGACAAACCTACGAGCAGTACTTC
CASSVAPGQTYEQYF
>TRBV6-5|-|-|TRBJ1-2
TGTGCCAGCAGTTACTCCCTAACTAGTCGCTATGGCTACACCTTC
CASSYSLTSRYGYTF
>TRBV30|TRBD1|-|TRBJ2-2
TGTGCCTGGAGTGGACTGACAGGGGGCGGAGGGGAGCTGTTTTTT
CAWSGLTGGGGELFF
>TRBV4-1|TRBD1|-|TRBJ2-3
TGCGCCAGCAGCCTGCGGGACAGGGGTCGGAAAACAGATACGCAGTATTTT
CASSLRDRGRKTDTQYF
>TRBV27|-|-|TRBJ1-1
TGTGCCAGCAGCTCGGGACTGGAAGCTTTCTTT
CASSSGLEAFF
>TRBV6-1|-|once|TRBJ1-5
TGTGCCAGCAGACCGGGGAATCAGCCCCAGCATTTT
CASRPGNQPQHF
>TRBV2|-|few|TRBJ2-5
TGTGCCAGCAGTCGGGCAGGGTGGGAGACCCAGTACTTC
CASSRAGWETQYF
>TRBV29-1|TRBD1|-|TRBJ2-7
TGCAGCGTTGAAGACCAACGGGACAGTTCCTACGAGCAGTACTTC
CSVEDQRDSSYEQYF
>TRBV6-5|-|-|TRBJ1-5
TGTGCCAGCAGTCGACAGGTTACTAATCAGCCCCAGCATTTT
CASSRQVTNQPQHF
>TRBV28|TRBD2|few|TRBJ2-7
TGTGCCAGCAGTTCCCCCGGGACTACCTCCTACGAGCAGTACTTC
CASSSPGTTSYEQYF
>TRBV6-5|TRBD1|-|TRBJ2-1
TGTGCCAGCCGACCCGGGACAGAGATCTACAATGAGCAGTTCTTC
CASRPGTEIYNEQFF
>TRBV27|TRBD2|-|TRBJ2-4
TGTGCCAGCACTGGGACTAGCGGGGGGGCGGCCAAAAACATTCAGTACTTC
CASTGTSGGAAKNIQYF
>TRBV6-1|-|-|TRBJ2-3
TGTGCCAGCAGTCCTACCATTTTGGATACGCAGTATTTT
CASSPTILDTQYF
>TRBV5-1|-|-|TRBJ2-3
TGCGCCAGCAGCTTACAGGGCAGAAGGGGCACAGATACGCAGTATTTC
CASSLQGRRGTDTQYF
>TRBV7-2|-|-|TRBJ2-1
TGTGCCAGCAGCTTAAGACAGGCCGGGAGGGAGCAGTTCTTC
CASSLRQAGREQFF
>TRBV9|-|once|TRBJ2-3
TGTGCCAGCAGCGTAGGGCTGGGGGCAAAGGCAGATACGCAGTATTTT
CASSVGLGAKADTQYF
>TRBV6-1|-|-|TRBJ2-1
TGTGCCAGCAGTGTTACTCGGGGGAATGAGCAGTTCTTC
CASSVTRGNEQFF
>TRBV5-1|TRBD1|-|TRBJ1-2
TGCGCCAGCAGCTGGACGGGACAGGGAGATGGCTACACCTTC
CASSWTGQGDGYTF
>TRBV28|TRBD1|-|TRBJ1-2
TGTGCCAGCAGTTCAACCCGGGACAGGGGGCTCTATGGCTACACCTTC
CASSSTRDRGLYGYTF
>TRBV9|-|-|TRBJ1-2
TGTGCCAGCAGCCCCCCCTCAGACTATGGCTACACCTTC
CASSPPSDYGYTF
>TRBV9|TRBD2|once|TRBJ2-7
TGTGCCAGCAGCGTAGAAGCGGGAGATATTTACGAGCAGTACTTC
CASSVEAGDIYEQYF
>TRBV5-1|TRBD2|few|TRBJ2-1
TGCGCCAGCAGCTTGGCTCTAGCGGGGGCCAATGAGCAGTTCTTC
CASSLALAGANEQFF
>TRBV30|TRBD1|-|TRBJ2-7
TGTGCCTGGAGCGGGGGACAGGGCTACGAGCAGTACTTC
CAWSGGQGYEQYF